Included here is one T cell receptor beta chain sequence, with context. Its antigen is as yet unknown. The sample originates from a study of PD-1 blockade in mismatch repair-deficient tumors. Looking at the study overall: Patients had 11 to 13 mismatch repair-deficient cancer types and were previously treated and progressing. The study's findings and limits: Tumor-resident clones, often undetectable pretreatment in blood, expanded then contracted after pembrolizumab.

The TCR-sequenced patients were three responders to pembrolizumab. Sequenced by immunoSEQ multiplex PCR; TCRdb stores in-frame clones only, minus some. The sample lists about 110,000 clones; over 65% were seen once. The clonotype originates from an adult with mismatch repair-deficient cancer. Sequencing was performed on peripheral blood, taken more than 58 weeks after starting pembrolizumab.

The CDR3 loop is CASSFEDREKLFF. Here the CDR3 DNA reads TGTGCCAGCAGTTTTGAAGACAGAGAAAAACTGTTTTTT. The V call is TRBV28, the J call TRBJ1-4, with TRBD1 as a possible D gene (5 bases). Germline V gene lookup returns CDR1 MDHEN and CDR2 SYDVKM. V gave up 3 bases and J gave up 8 bases, with 10 bases separating them. This CDR3 is built from 13 residues.